This TCR beta chain emerged from a study of long-term antiretroviral therapy in people with HIV. Sequencing relied on immunoSEQ assay v3.0, run at survey level. The table came from immunoSEQ multiplex PCR; TCRdb's copy has only in-frame clones and leaves some out. The table includes 20,000 to 30,000 clones, 85% detected once. V was shortened by 7 bases and J by 0 bases, with 6 bases between the two germline ends. The germline V gene encodes CDR1 MGHRA and CDR2 YSYEKL. The CDR3 runs 13 residues. The chain has TRBV4-1 and TRBJ2-2, with D uncertain. Source: unsorted PBMCs, taken 2.3 years after starting antiretroviral therapy. The TCR sequence derives from a man in his forties with HIV. CDR3 sequence reads: CASKQPNTGELFF. The DNA for the CDR3 is TGCGCCAGCAAACAGCCGAACACCGGGGAGCTGTTTTTT.